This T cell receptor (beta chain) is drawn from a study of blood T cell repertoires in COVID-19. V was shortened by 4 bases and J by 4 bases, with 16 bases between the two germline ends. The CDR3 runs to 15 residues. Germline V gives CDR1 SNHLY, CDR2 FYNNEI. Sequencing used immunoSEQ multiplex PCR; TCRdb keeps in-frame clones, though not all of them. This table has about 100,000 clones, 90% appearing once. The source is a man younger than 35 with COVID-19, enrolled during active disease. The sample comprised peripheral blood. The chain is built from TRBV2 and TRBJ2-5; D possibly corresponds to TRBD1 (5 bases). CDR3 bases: TGTGCCAGCAGTGTTAGTTCGAGAAGGGGAGAGACCCAGTACTTC. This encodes CASSVSSRRGETQYF.